The source of this TCR beta chain is a study of vaccination and CD4 T cells after COVID-19 (dated by TCRdb to between 2021 and 2022). Study-level background: Convalescent patients had a positive SARS-CoV-2 result on nasal swab PCR, and of these patients, fewer than ten had mild disease and one had severe disease. Six males and four females were included in the convalescent cohort, with two Hispanic individuals, seven Caucasians, two Asians and one multiracial person represented. Participants got two doses of the Pfizer-BioNTech BNT162b2 vaccine (n=8) or two doses of the Moderna mRNA-1273 vaccine (n=2). Post-COVID blood samples were collected from convalescent patients a median of around 96 days after diagnosis, with a range of roughly 35 to 170 days. Post-vaccine blood samples were collected a median of about 11 weeks after the second vaccine dose, ranging from about 14 to 241 days. Overlapping spike peptide pools from SARS-CoV-2 and from the common cold coronaviruses HCoV-NL63, HCoV-OC43 and HCoV-229E were used as culture stimuli. Control cultures received a CEFX viral epitope pool as the positive control, an HIV-1 Nef peptide pool as the negative control, or no peptide. In 10 COVID-19 convalescent patients and a handful of infection-naive healthy vaccine recipients, the spike-specific CD4+ TCR repertoire before mRNA vaccination was compared with the repertoire after mRNA vaccination.

The library was prepared using PCR. DNA from cultured CD4+ T cells was subjected to TCR sequencing with the Oncomine TCR Beta short-read assay at the Johns Hopkins FTIC core. The QIAamp micro DNA kit was used to extract genomic DNA from the cultured CD4+ T cells. The Oncomine TCR Beta libraries from cultured CD4+ T cells were pooled using unique dual indexes and then sequenced on an Illumina iSeq 100. The published analysis was carried out like this. Non-productive sequences were removed, and CDR3s that did not start with C, did not end with F or W, or were shorter than 7 amino acids were discarded. Antigen-specific clonotypes were identified using the MANAFEST web application through comparison of peptide-stimulated wells with reference and other culture wells. For a clone to be called positive, the clone needed an FDR below 0.05, an odds ratio above 5, and a productive frequency above 0.1% in at least two of three replicate wells. Clonotypes that were significantly expanded in both SARS-CoV-2 spike wells and at least one common cold coronavirus spike condition were defined as cross-reactive. CDR3 homology was assessed with Levenshtein distances (stringdist) and unrooted phylogenetic trees (ape) in R version 3.6.1. TCRdb cleaned the public reads at Q25 with fastp, built clones with MiXCR and kept in-frame beta chains. Rows matching on CDR3 protein sequence are summarized as one entry with the most common DNA and genes. For this entry, the V and J calls and clone size follow TCRdb and not the study's own pipeline. For this sample the table gives about 17,000 distinct CDR3 sequences, of which about 43% were detected only once. The top ten hold 8.4% of the sample.

This clonotype was recorded once. Its antigen remains unidentified. Base qualities are not recorded, but no much larger clone differs from it by a single base. A read on its own is weak evidence. Taken with the paper, the label for treatment or condition translates to: roughly ten-day PBMC culture with coronavirus spike peptide pools or control peptides (ViraFEST assay). The study used the ViraFEST assay, which expanded antigen-specific T cells with peptide pools and then identified expanded clonotypes by TCR sequencing. The convalescent patients' positive SARS-CoV-2 PCR tests were from March to December 2020, which was before the Alpha, Beta and Delta variants emerged in the United States. Each well held 2.2 million or so PBMCs cultured in IMDM containing about 5% human AB serum and about 10 IU/ml IL-2, with around 9.7 ug/ml peptide pools added. On days 3 and 7, half of the culture medium was replaced with fresh IL-2-containing medium. After around 11 days of culture, CD4+ T cells were isolated by negative selection with the EasySep CD4+ T cell isolation kit. PBMCs were separated from whole blood using Ficoll-Paque Plus gradient centrifugation and then either used fresh or cryopreserved at -140C. Triplicate wells were generally used for each culture condition.

Measured from the cysteine to the phenylalanine, the CDR3 is 12 residues long. Only the CDR3 DNA stays, 36 bases, in frame from base 1. CDR1 DFQATT and CDR2 SNEGSKA were looked up in the germline V gene (reference sequence). The junction shows trimming of 4 bases on V and 7 bases on J, plus 11 bases between the germline ends. The research as a whole found: Of the vaccine-specific clones found in convalescent patients, nearly all (304 of 307) were mono-reactive for SARS-CoV-2 spike instead of being cross-reactive with common cold coronaviruses. Among the post-vaccine SARS-CoV-2-reactive clones in convalescent patients, a median around 85% showed up only after vaccination, which suggests vaccine-specific priming. The median number of SARS-CoV-2-reactive clonotypes rose from about 23 after infection to roughly 40 after vaccination, but the change was not significant. The number of convalescent patients in the study was relatively small, and the study did not examine early timepoints following natural infection.

This receptor chain uses TRBV20-1 and TRBJ2-1, with the D gene not confidently named. The source material was CD4+ T cells from blood, cultured in vitro. This TCR came from a human donor who had recovered from COVID-19. CDR3 region: CSAIDTTNEQFF. In nucleotide form, the sequence is TGCAGTGCTATAGACACTACTAATGAGCAGTTCTTC.